The 15 T cell receptor beta chains in this list originate from one sample, sequenced in a study of cytomegalovirus exposure and HLA in healthy donors. It was with 60 Vbeta and 13 Jbeta primers that the PCR ran. TCRdb's table, derived via immunoSEQ multiplex PCR, lists solely in-frame clones and lacks some. The data show 100,000 to 150,000 clones, with 17% seen just once and approximately 2.6% held by the top ten. Sequenced material: PBMCs. Receptor source: a female donor in good health and CMV-seropositive.

The sample holds a few counts of this clone. The V gene is TRBV4-2, the J gene TRBJ2-1; the D is unclear. V shed 0 bases and J shed 8 bases, with 5 bases lying between them. Germline assignment: CDR1 LGHNA and CDR2 YNFKEQ. This CDR3 contains 12 residues. CDR3 amino acids: CASSQDADEQFF. For the CDR3, the DNA is TGTGCCAGCAGCCAAGATGCGGATGAGCAGTTCTTC.

The chain joins TRBV6-1 to TRBJ1-2; maybe TRBD1 (5 bases). The CDR3 has 13 amino acids. V gave up 2 bases and J gave up 6 bases, with 10 bases separating them. Germline CDR1 and CDR2: MNHNS and SASEGT. The CDR3 region is CASSELAGDGYTF. In DNA, the CDR3 is TGTGCCAGCAGTGAACTCGCGGGGGATGGCTACACCTTC.

This clone was seen a handful of times. The chain has TRBV15 and TRBJ2-7, with D maybe TRBD1 (6 bases). The CDR3 consists of 16 residues. Trimming removed 2 bases from V and 2 bases from J, with 16 bases in between. Germline CDR1 is LNHNV and CDR2 is YYDKDF (reference sequence). CDR3 region: CATSRTVQGEPYEQYF. CDR3 coding DNA: TGTGCCACCAGCAGAACAGTACAGGGAGAACCCTACGAGCAGTACTTC. The full variable domain, in which reference TRBV15 and TRBJ2-7 provide the parts outside the CDR3, is DAMVIQNPRYQVTQFGKPVTLSCSQTLNHNVMYWYQQKSSQAPKLLFHYYDKDFNNEADTPDNFQSRRPNTSFCFLDIRSPGLGDTAMYLCATSRTVQGEPYEQYFGPGTRLTVT.

V gene TRBV30 combines with J gene TRBJ2-1; the match to TRBD1 covers 10 bases. V lost 4 bases, J lost 13 bases, and 7 bases stayed unmatched. CDR1 and CDR2 from the germline V gene are GTSNPN and SVGIG (reference sequence). There are 12 residues in the CDR3. CDR3 nucleotide sequence: TGTGCCTGGACCGGGACAGGGGTTTTTCAGTTCTTC. Encoded protein: CAWTGTGVFQFF.

V usage is TRBV4-2 and J usage is TRBJ2-3; tentatively, D is TRBD2 (7 bases). With 6 bases removed from V and 5 bases from J, the gap between germline ends came to 21 bases. The germline V gene has CDR1 LGHNA and CDR2 YNFKEQ. The CDR3 is made up of 16 amino acids. CDR3 protein: CASRSLGREGGDTQYF. The CDR3, as DNA: TGTGCCAGCAGGTCCCTGGGGAGGGAGGGGGGAGATACGCAGTATTTT.

The chain combines TRBV7-8 with TRBJ2-7; 14 bases are shared with TRBD2. Germline V gene sequence: CDR1 SGHVS, CDR2 FQNEAQ. The CDR3 runs 15 residues. The V and J ends lost 5 bases and 3 bases, in that order; junction bases with no gene match: 3. CDR3 protein: CASSIGTSGSYEQYF. In nucleotides, the CDR3 is TGTGCCAGCAGCATTGGGACTAGCGGGAGCTACGAGCAGTACTTC.

The V and J genes are TRBV28 and TRBJ2-2; 11 nucleotides agree with TRBD2. Germline V gene lookup returns CDR1 MDHEN and CDR2 SYDVKM. V gave up 3 bases and J gave up 3 bases; unmatched junction bases: 3. The CDR3 is made up of 16 amino acids. In DNA, the CDR3 is TGTGCCAGCAGTTTTCTAGCGGGAGGCGACACCGGGGAGCTGTTTTTT. Amino acids: CASSFLAGGDTGELFF.

The genes are TRBV5-1 and TRBJ1-2, with TRBD1 as a possible D gene (6 bases). Germline-derived CDR1 and CDR2 are SGHRS and YFSETQ. V shed 4 bases and J shed 4 bases, with 26 bases lying between them. The CDR3 runs 18 residues. The CDR3 DNA reads as TGCGCCAGCAGCATAAGGGACACCTATTACTCCTCTTCCTATGGCTACACCTTC. It translates to CASSIRDTYYSSSYGYTF. Full variable domain (rest looked up from reference TRBV5-1 and TRBJ1-2): KAGVTQTPRYLIKTRGQQVTLSCSPISGHRSVSWYQQTPGQGLQFLFEYFSETQRNKGNFPGRFSGRQFSNSRSEMNVSTLELGDSALYLCASSIRDTYYSSSYGYTFGSGTRLTVV.

V gene TRBV11-2 combines with J gene TRBJ2-7, with D unclear. Germline CDR1 is SGHAT and CDR2 is FQNNGV. The V end was cut by 1 base, the J end by 3 bases, with 13 bases between. The CDR3 runs to 15 residues. The CDR3 DNA follows: TGTGCCAGCAGCTTAGCTGGTTGGGCCAACTACGAGCAGTACTTC. Translated, it gives CASSLAGWANYEQYF.

J is TRBJ2-3 and V is TRBV6-5; weak D call: TRBD2 (6 bases). The CDR3 has 14 amino acids. Germline CDR1 MNHEY, CDR2 SVGAGI. The V end lost 1 base, the J end lost 6 bases, and 11 bases lay between the germline ends. CDR3 in amino acids: CASSYFGGSDTQYF. DNA of the CDR3: TGTGCCAGCAGTTACTTCGGGGGAAGTGATACGCAGTATTTT.

A few counts support this clone. This sequence joins TRBV5-1 and TRBJ2-7, with 7 bases fitting TRBD1. CDR3 size: 17 residues. V dropped 2 bases and J dropped 0; count of bases not matched to a gene: 11. Per germline, CDR1 SGHRS and CDR2 YFSETQ. The CDR3 DNA reads as TGCGCCAGCAGCTTCTTGCGTACAGGGGCAACCTCCTACGAGCAGTACTTC. Encoded protein: CASSFLRTGATSYEQYF.

Here the CDR3 reads CASSMGGGVNQPQHF. CDR3 coding DNA: TGTGCCAGCAGCATGGGTGGGGGGGTCAATCAGCCCCAGCATTTT. J is TRBJ1-5 and V is TRBV28; D might be TRBD1 (5 bases). The germline V gene has CDR1 MDHEN and CDR2 SYDVKM. CDR3 length: 15 amino acids. Trimming removed 6 bases from V and 3 bases from J, with 15 bases in between.

This clone has a handful of counts. The J gene is TRBJ2-2, the V gene TRBV28, with 9 positions matching TRBD1. V was clipped by 7 bases and J by 3 bases; unmatched bases: 3. This CDR3 region has 14 residues. Germline CDR1 and CDR2: MDHEN and SYDVKM. The chain's CDR3 is CASKGQGDTGELFF. In DNA form, the CDR3 reads TGTGCCAGCAAGGGACAGGGCGACACCGGGGAGCTGTTTTTT. The full variable domain, in which reference TRBV28 and TRBJ2-2 provide the parts outside the CDR3, is DVKVTQSSRYLVKRTGEKVFLECVQDMDHENMFWYRQDPGLGLRLIYFSYDVKMKEKGDIPEGYSVSREKKERFSLILESASTNQTSMYLCASKGQGDTGELFFGEGSRLTVL.

In this sample, this clone turned up a few times. V is TRBV28 and J is TRBJ2-2; TRBD2 might be the D (6 bases). Trimming took off 9 bases at V and 2 bases at J, with 13 bases between the two ends. Germline V gene data show CDR1 as MDHEN and CDR2 as SYDVKM. The CDR3 extends over 14 amino acids. The CDR3 reads CASRDSTNTGELFF. The CDR3, as DNA: TGTGCCAGTCGGGACTCTACAAACACCGGGGAGCTGTTTTTT. Together with reference TRBV28 and TRBJ2-2, the CDR3 gives the full variable domain: DVKVTQSSRYLVKRTGEKVFLECVQDMDHENMFWYRQDPGLGLRLIYFSYDVKMKEKGDIPEGYSVSREKKERFSLILESASTNQTSMYLCASRDSTNTGELFFGEGSRLTVL.

The chain is built from TRBV4-1 and TRBJ2-7; no clear D. CDR1 and CDR2 (germline): MGHRA, YSYEKL. The CDR3 is 14 residues long. Trimming pared 2 bases from V and 1 base from J, leaving 9 bases between. The CDR3 DNA sequence: TGCGCCAGCAGCCAAAGTCAACAGTCCTACGAGCAGTACTTC. It codes for CASSQSQQSYEQYF.